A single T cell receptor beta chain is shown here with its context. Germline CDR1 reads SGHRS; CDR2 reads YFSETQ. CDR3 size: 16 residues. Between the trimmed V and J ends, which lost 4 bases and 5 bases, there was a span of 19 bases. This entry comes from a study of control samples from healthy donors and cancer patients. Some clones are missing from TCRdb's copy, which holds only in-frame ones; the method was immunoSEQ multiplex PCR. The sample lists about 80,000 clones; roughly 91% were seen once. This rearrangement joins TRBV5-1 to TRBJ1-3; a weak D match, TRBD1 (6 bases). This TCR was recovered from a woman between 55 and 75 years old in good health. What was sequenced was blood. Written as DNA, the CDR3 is TGCGCCAGCAGCCCTGACGTCGGGGGCTCGAGAAACACCATATATTTT. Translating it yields CASSPDVGGSRNTIYF. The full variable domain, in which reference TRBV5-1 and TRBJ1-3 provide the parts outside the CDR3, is KAGVTQTPRYLIKTRGQQVTLSCSPISGHRSVSWYQQTPGQGLQFLFEYFSETQRNKGNFPGRFSGRQFSNSRSEMNVSTLELGDSALYLCASSPDVGGSRNTIYFGEGSWLTVV.